A single sample is the source of the 26 T cell receptor beta chains below, sequenced in a study of cytomegalovirus exposure and HLA in healthy donors. Method: immunoSEQ multiplex PCR; TCRdb's copy keeps in-frame clones and lacks some. The sample includes fewer than 120,000 clones, roughly 88% seen only once; the top ten take approximately 1.4%. Sequencing was performed on PBMCs. The source of these receptors is a woman aged 30 to 39 in good health and CMV-seropositive.

This chain connects TRBV6-5 to TRBJ1-5, with D tentatively TRBD1 (5 bases). V dropped 5 bases and J dropped 6 bases, with 8 bases sitting between them. Germline loops: CDR1 MNHEY, CDR2 SVGAGI. The CDR3 contains 12 residues. The CDR3 region is CASSSQGQPQHF. The CDR3 DNA is TGTGCCAGCAGTAGTCAGGGTCAGCCCCAGCATTTT.

The rearrangement links TRBV6-5 to TRBJ1-2; TRBD1 might be the D (6 bases). The CDR3 is 13 residues long. From germline, CDR1 is MNHEY and CDR2 SVGAGI. V was cut by 7 bases and J by 4 bases, with 13 bases left in between. The chain's CDR3 is CASTRGQSYGYTF. CDR3 in DNA: TGTGCCAGCACTAGAGGACAGTCCTATGGCTACACCTTC.

The rearrangement links TRBV4-3 to TRBJ1-5, with no clear D. Per the germline V gene, CDR1 is LGHNA and CDR2 is YSLEER. The V and J ends lost 0 bases and 2 bases respectively, with 8 bases between them. This CDR3 has 15 residues. The CDR3 sequence is CASSQDTRGNQPQHF. Here the CDR3 DNA reads TGCGCCAGCAGCCAAGATACGAGGGGCAATCAGCCCCAGCATTTT.

This clone came up once. V is TRBV6-6 and J is TRBJ1-2; 9 nucleotides line up with TRBD1. V gave up 0 bases and J gave up 0 bases; unmatched junction bases: 2. This CDR3 has 16 amino acids. Germline V gene sequence: CDR1 MNHNY, CDR2 SVGAGI (reference sequence). The CDR3 DNA reads as TGTGCCAGCAGTTACTCGGGACAGGGAGCTAACTATGGCTACACCTTC. Translated, it gives CASSYSGQGANYGYTF.

This chain joins TRBV2 and TRBJ2-3; TRBD2 is a possible D gene (6 bases). Germline CDR1 reads SNHLY; CDR2 reads FYNNEI. V lost 10 bases and J 4 bases, leaving 21 bases between the germline ends. The CDR3 runs 15 residues. The CDR3 sequence is CATKLRLGRADTQYF. CDR3 in DNA: TGTGCCACTAAGTTGAGACTAGGAAGGGCAGATACGCAGTATTTT.

The chain combines TRBV28 with TRBJ2-7, with 9 bases that match TRBD2. Germline assignment: CDR1 MDHEN and CDR2 SYDVKM. The CDR3 extends over 16 amino acids. J was trimmed by 3 bases and V by 5 bases; bases with no gene match: 11. In nucleotides, the CDR3 is TGTGCCAGCAGTCCCGGCGGGGTAGCGGGAGACTACGAGCAGTACTTC. Translation gives CASSPGGVAGDYEQYF.

The rearrangement links TRBV6-5 to TRBJ2-7; D is possibly TRBD1 (6 bases). CDR3 length equals 15 residues. CDR1 and CDR2 (germline): MNHEY, SVGAGI. Trimming cost V 2 bases and J 0 bases, with 11 bases left between them. The CDR3 protein is CASSYRRTVSYEQYF. CDR3 DNA sequence: TGTGCCAGCAGTTACCGTCGGACAGTCTCCTACGAGCAGTACTTC.

This rearrangement joins TRBV28 to TRBJ2-7, with TRBD1 identical over 7 bases. V shed 7 bases and J 2 bases; nucleotides not matched to a gene: 8. Germline V gives CDR1 MDHEN, CDR2 SYDVKM. The CDR3 loop spans 14 amino acids. DNA of the CDR3: TGTGCCAGCAAAGCGGCAGGGGGTACCTACGAGCAGTACTTC. Its protein is CASKAAGGTYEQYF.

The CDR3 sequence: CASSSPGNQPQHF. For the CDR3, the DNA is TGTGCCAGCAGCTCCCCAGGCAATCAGCCCCAGCATTTT. The chain employs TRBV28 and TRBJ1-5; no firm D call. CDR3 length equals 13 residues. Germline CDR1 MDHEN, CDR2 SYDVKM. Trimming cost V 6 bases and J 2 bases, with 8 bases left between them.

The V call is TRBV7-6, the J call TRBJ2-5; 9 bases line up with TRBD2. Losses at the gene ends were 6 bases for V and 2 bases for J; bases not matched to a gene: 7. Per the germline V gene, CDR1 is SGHVS and CDR2 is FNYEAQ. The CDR3 runs to 15 residues. The CDR3 nucleotides are TGTGCCAGCAGTGATAGCGGGGGCCTACAAGAGACCCAGTACTTC. Encoded protein: CASSDSGGLQETQYF.

The rearrangement links TRBV7-3 to TRBJ2-1; 8 nucleotides line up with TRBD1. Germline loops: CDR1 SGHTA, CDR2 FQGTGA. Germline trimming cut 5 bases from V and 0 bases from J; bases unmatched to any gene: 3. This CDR3 contains 15 residues. The CDR3 protein is CASSQQGASYNEQFF. CDR3 nucleotides: TGTGCCAGCAGCCAGCAGGGGGCCTCCTACAATGAGCAGTTCTTC.

This clone showed up just once. V and J are TRBV7-9 and TRBJ2-1; 7 bases map to TRBD2. The V gene's germline CDR1 is SEHNR and CDR2 FQNEAQ (reference sequence). V shed 3 bases, J shed 8 bases, and the junction held 7 bases outside the gene matches. The CDR3 spans 14 residues. The CDR3 bases are TGTGCCAGCAGCTTTGGCGGGGGTATGTATGAGCAGTTCTTC. Its protein product is CASSFGGGMYEQFF.

The V and J genes are TRBV28 and TRBJ2-7, with D hard to call. Germline V gene data show CDR1 as MDHEN and CDR2 as SYDVKM. The length of the CDR3 is 15 residues. Trimming left V 1 base short and J 5 bases short, with 15 bases between. CDR3 coding DNA: TGTGCCAGCAGTTTATCCCCTGCTCTAGGAAACGAGCAGTACTTC. Translated: CASSLSPALGNEQYF.

In this sample, this clone turned up once. V usage is TRBV6-1 and J usage is TRBJ1-4, with D unresolved. The ends were cut back, 6 bases at V and 2 bases at J, with 10 bases in the middle. Germline V gene lookup returns CDR1 MNHNS and CDR2 SASEGT. The CDR3 has 14 residues. The CDR3 bases are TGTGCCAGCAGCCCCGGGGATACTAATGAAAAACTGTTTTTT. Its protein product is CASSPGDTNEKLFF.

The chain links TRBV7-9 to TRBJ2-7; D gene ambiguous. CDR1 and CDR2 (germline): SEHNR, FQNEAQ (reference sequence). CDR3 length: 15 amino acids. With 3 bases removed from V and 2 bases from J, the gap between germline ends came to 14 bases. The DNA of the CDR3 is TGTGCCAGCAGCTTCCCCCGAGCCGATGCCTACGAGCAGTACTTC. Protein: CASSFPRADAYEQYF.

The gene calls are TRBV27 and TRBJ2-1; 11 bases match TRBD2. The V gene's germline CDR1 is MNHEY and CDR2 SMNVEV (reference sequence). CDR3 length equals 15 residues. Trimming removed 2 bases from V and 9 bases from J; junction bases left unmatched: 6. The CDR3 sequence is CASSLLAGGYGEQFF. DNA of the CDR3: TGTGCCAGCAGTTTACTAGCGGGAGGATACGGTGAGCAGTTCTTC.

The CDR3 DNA reads TGTGCCAGCAGTGTTACAGGGGGGGAGCATGAAAAACTGTTTTTT. This translates into CASSVTGGEHEKLFF. The chain joins TRBV27 to TRBJ1-4, with 8 bases matching TRBD1. CDR1 is MNHEY, CDR2 SMNVEV, per germline (reference sequence). The trim removed 5 bases at V and 6 bases at J, leaving 8 bases unmatched. The CDR3 is 15 amino acids.

Only one count was recorded for this clone. The J gene is TRBJ2-1, the V gene TRBV27; D is ambiguous. V lost 6 bases and J 8 bases, leaving 8 bases between the germline ends. The CDR3 is 11 amino acids. Germline CDR1 and CDR2: MNHEY and SMNVEV (reference sequence). Written as DNA, the CDR3 is TGTGCCAGCAGCCTTTATCATGAGCAGTTCTTC. It specifies CASSLYHEQFF.

This clone came up a few times. The chain couples TRBV30 to TRBJ1-2, with D unresolved. The CDR3 has 12 residues. Trimming left V 3 bases short and J 1 base short, with 6 bases between. The V gene's germline CDR1 is GTSNPN and CDR2 SVGIG (reference sequence). The CDR3 loop reads CAWSGDNYGYTF. CDR3 nucleotide sequence: TGTGCCTGGAGCGGGGATAACTATGGCTACACCTTC.

In this sample, this clone turned up once. The chain recombines TRBV14 with TRBJ2-7; TRBD2 matches at 16 bases. The CDR3 loop spans 18 amino acids. The V gene's germline CDR1 is SGHDN and CDR2 FVKESK. The ends lost 4 bases at V and 4 bases at J; junction bases unmatched: 10. CDR3 amino acids: CASSPRPGLAGGRYEQYF. CDR3 DNA sequence: TGTGCCAGCAGCCCGCGACCGGGACTAGCGGGGGGGAGGTACGAGCAGTACTTC. The full variable domain, in which reference TRBV14 and TRBJ2-7 provide the parts outside the CDR3, is EAGVTQFPSHSVIEKGQTVTLRCDPISGHDNLYWYRRVMGKEIKFLLHFVKESKQDESGMPNNRFLAERTGGTYSTLKVQPAELEDSGVYFCASSPRPGLAGGRYEQYFGPGTRLTVT.

The rearrangement uses TRBV30 and TRBJ1-5; TRBD1 matches at 7 bases. The trim removed 1 base at V and 4 bases at J, leaving 4 bases unmatched. This CDR3 comprises 14 residues. The germline gives CDR1 GTSNPN, CDR2 SVGIG (reference sequence). The CDR3 sequence: CAWSGGGLNQPQHF. Written as DNA, the CDR3 is TGTGCCTGGAGTGGAGGGGGCCTAAATCAGCCCCAGCATTTT. The variable domain in full, with the rest retrieved from reference TRBV30 and TRBJ1-5, is SQTIHQWPATLVQPVGSPLSLECTVEGTSNPNLYWYRQAAGRGLQLLFYSVGIGQISSEVPQNLSASRPQDRQFILSSKKLLLSDSGFYLCAWSGGGLNQPQHFGDGTRLSIL.

The chain joins TRBV11-2 to TRBJ2-7; maybe TRBD2 (5 bases). Trimming stripped 0 bases from V and 3 bases from J, with 12 bases between. The CDR3 sequence is 15 residues long. Germline V gene lookup returns CDR1 SGHAT and CDR2 FQNNGV. The CDR3 bases are TGTGCCAGCAGCTTAGAGGTAGCCGCGGGCTACGAGCAGTACTTC. It codes for CASSLEVAAGYEQYF.

This chain uses TRBV5-4 with TRBJ2-1; the match to TRBD1 covers 7 bases. CDR3 size: 16 residues. Trimming removed 2 bases from V and 2 bases from J; junction bases left unmatched: 7. The germline gives CDR1 SGHNT, CDR2 YYREEE (reference sequence). For the CDR3, the DNA is TGTGCCAGCAGCTTCAAAACAGGGGCGGCCTACAATGAGCAGTTCTTC. Protein sequence: CASSFKTGAAYNEQFF. The variable domain in full, with the rest retrieved from reference TRBV5-4 and TRBJ2-1, is ETGVTQSPTHLIKTRGQQVTLRCSSQSGHNTVSWYQQALGQGPQFIFQYYREEENGRGNFPPRFSGLQFPNYSSELNVNALELDDSALYLCASSFKTGAAYNEQFFGPGTRLTVL.

The V gene is TRBV9, the J gene TRBJ1-2, with D possibly being TRBD1 (5 bases). The CDR3 covers 15 residues. Per the germline V gene, CDR1 is SGDLS and CDR2 is YYNGEE. V gave up 2 bases and J gave up 2 bases, with 13 bases separating them. The CDR3 bases are TGTGCCAGCAGCGTCAAACCAGGGAAAAACTATGGCTACACCTTC. This encodes CASSVKPGKNYGYTF.

The chain couples TRBV6-6 to TRBJ2-5; 7 nucleotides match TRBD2. Germline V lookup: CDR1 MNHNY, CDR2 SVGAGI (reference sequence). There are 13 residues in the CDR3. Losses at the gene ends were 9 bases for V and 1 base for J; bases not matched to a gene: 5. The CDR3 nucleotides read TGTGCCAGTGGGGGAGGGAGCCAAGAGACCCAGTACTTC. Protein sequence: CASGGGSQETQYF.

This clone appeared once. This sequence joins TRBV27 and TRBJ1-2; 8 nucleotides line up with TRBD1. The CDR3 runs to 15 residues. Germline CDR1 MNHEY, CDR2 SMNVEV (reference sequence). V lost 5 bases to trimming and J lost 4 bases; unmatched junction nucleotides: 9. As DNA, the CDR3 is TGTGCCAGCAGTATCTCGGGACAGGCTCTCTATGGCTACACCTTC. Encoded protein: CASSISGQALYGYTF.